The source of this T cell receptor beta chain is a study of cytomegalovirus exposure and HLA in healthy donors. Concerning this clone: Its cognate antigen is unknown.

A multiplex PCR was run with 60 Vbeta primers and 13 Jbeta primers. Generated by immunoSEQ multiplex PCR, the TCRdb table keeps only in-frame clones and is missing some. The sample consists of over 150,000 clones, over 75% of them appearing once. Study-wide results and limits: Being productive about 90% or about 30% of the time was typical of most TCR beta V segments in an earlier analysis.

Deletions cut 0 bases from V and 6 bases from J, with 6 bases between. CDR1 LGHNA and CDR2 YSLEER come from the germline V gene. This CDR3 region has 13 residues. The chain uses TRBV4-3 and TRBJ1-5; D remains ambiguous. The specimen was PBMCs. The receptor comes from a boy aged 2 to 9 in good health and CMV-seronegative. In nucleotides, the CDR3 is TGCGCCAGCAGCCAAGATGTCAGTCAGCCCCAGCATTTT. It codes for CASSQDVSQPQHF.